A selection of T cell receptor beta chains follows, all from one sample in a study of blood T cell repertoires in COVID-19. Libraries were prepared by immunoSEQ multiplex PCR; TCRdb keeps only in-frame clonotypes and omits some of them. The repertoire holds 310,000 or so clones, with about nine tenths as singletons. The sequenced sample consisted of peripheral blood. The receptors derive from a man in his fifties with active or convalescent COVID-19. Each CDR3 is given with its conserved first and last residue. The D gene is left open where the match is weak. Clone size is stated in some rows and not others, as once, few, many or a class when expanded.

d_call clone_size j_call v_call cdr3_nt cdr3_aa
TRBD1 . TRBJ1-2 TRBV5-1 TGCGCCAGCAGCTTTGCACAGGGGACATATGGCTACACCTTC CASSFAQGTYGYTF
. . TRBJ1-2 TRBV30 TGTGCCTGGTTGCCGGGACTCCCCGATAACTATGGCTACACCTTC CAWLPGLPDNYGYTF
TRBD1 . TRBJ1-4 TRBV30 TGTGCCTGGAGTGTTATTCGCGGGACAGGGAGTGAAAAACTGTTTTTT CAWSVIRGTGSEKLFF
. . TRBJ1-1 TRBV18 TGTGCCAGCTCACCTCCGGGACTGGGAGTTGCTTTCTTT CASSPPGLGVAFF
TRBD1 . TRBJ1-2 TRBV19 TGTGCCAGTAGTCCCGGACAGGGGGCAGATGGCTACACCTTC CASSPGQGADGYTF
. . TRBJ2-3 TRBV5-1 TGCGCCAGCAGCTTGGCCAGGGAAGATACGCAGTATTTT CASSLAREDTQYF
TRBD2 . TRBJ2-1 TRBV2 TGTGCCAGCAGTCCAAGACTAGCGGGGGGTGGCAATGAGCAGTTCTTC CASSPRLAGGGNEQFF
. . TRBJ1-1 TRBV19 TGTGCCAGTAGTATCCGGGGGTCCACTGAAGCTTTCTTT CASSIRGSTEAFF
TRBD2 . TRBJ2-3 TRBV11-2 TGTGCCAGCAGCTTTAGCGGGGGAACCACAGATACGCAGTATTTT CASSFSGGTTDTQYF
. . TRBJ2-7 TRBV28 TGTGCCAGCAGTATAAACAGCTACGAGCAGTACTTC CASSINSYEQYF
. . TRBJ1-1 TRBV19 TGTGCCAGTAGACCGGGAATGAACACTGAAGCTTTCTTT CASRPGMNTEAFF
. . TRBJ2-5 TRBV5-1 TGCGCCAGCAGTTACAAAGGACAGCAAGAGACCCAGTACTTC CASSYKGQQETQYF
. . TRBJ1-6 TRBV9 TGTGCCAGCAGCGTAGACAGCAAGGCTTGGGCTTCACCCCTCCACTTT CASSVDSKAWASPLHF
. . TRBJ1-2 TRBV6-6 TGTGCCAGCAGTTATGGGCCAGGGCTTGGCTACACCTTC CASSYGPGLGYTF
. . TRBJ2-2 TRBV6-2/TRBV6-3 TGTGCCAGCAGCCCCCATCGACAGAACACCGGGGAGCTGTTTTTT CASSPHRQNTGELFF
. . TRBJ1-4 TRBV13 TGTGCCAGCAGCTACCGGACAGCCGATGAAAAACTGTTTTTT CASSYRTADEKLFF
. many TRBJ2-3 TRBV5-5 TGTGCCAGCAGCTTAGGGGTCCTCGATACGCAGTATTTT CASSLGVLDTQYF
. . TRBJ2-7 TRBV5-1 TGCGCCAGCAGCTTGGATGGGGGGGGCCCCTACGAGCAGTACTTC CASSLDGGGPYEQYF
. . TRBJ1-5 TRBV7-2 TGTGCCAGCAGCCCAGCGTTGGGGGCTCATCAGCCCCAGCATTTT CASSPALGAHQPQHF
. . TRBJ2-7 TRBV6-2/TRBV6-3 TGTGCCAGCAGTTCCCCGACAGCAACCTACGAGCAGTACTTC CASSSPTATYEQYF
TRBD1 . TRBJ1-2 TRBV6-5 TGTGCCAGCAGTTCCGAGACAGGGGTAGGCTACACCTTC CASSSETGVGYTF
. once TRBJ2-2 TRBV5-1 TGCGCCAGCAGCTTGTACGGGGAGCTGTTTTTT CASSLYGELFF
TRBD1 . TRBJ2-1 TRBV18 TGTGCCAGCTCACCAACCGGGACAGGGAACTACAATGAGCAGTTCTTC CASSPTGTGNYNEQFF
TRBD1 . TRBJ2-5 TRBV27 TGTGCCAGCAGAGGTAGTCGACAGGGTTCTAGGGAGACCCAGTACTTC CASRGSRQGSRETQYF
. . TRBJ2-2 TRBV5-1 TGCGCCAGCAGACGGCAGGAGGGGACCGGGGAGCTGTTTTTT CASRRQEGTGELFF
TRBD1 . TRBJ1-4 TRBV19 TGTGCCAGTAGCAAACTGCAGGACAGGGGTAATGAAAAACTGTTTTTT CASSKLQDRGNEKLFF
. . TRBJ1-1 TRBV7-7 TGTGCTAGCAGCCACGGGGTGGACACTGAAGCTTTCTTT CASSHGVDTEAFF
. . TRBJ1-2 TRBV25-1 TGTGCCAGCAGTCAAACTAACTATGGCTACACCTTC CASSQTNYGYTF
TRBD1 . TRBJ1-1 TRBV7-9 TGTGCCAGCAGCCACAGGGACAGGGTAACTGAAGCTTTCTTT CASSHRDRVTEAFF
TRBD1 . TRBJ2-3 TRBV7-9 TGTGCCAGCAGCTTAGGCGACAGGGAGACAGATACGCAGTATTTT CASSLGDRETDTQYF
. few TRBJ2-5 TRBV4-1 TGCGCCAGCAGCCAAGCTAGGGGGGGCTCGGAGACCCAGTACTTC CASSQARGGSETQYF
. . TRBJ1-3 TRBV7-2 TGTGCCAGCAGCTTACCCGACAGGCGAAACACCATATATTTT CASSLPDRRNTIYF
TRBD1 few TRBJ1-1 TRBV18 TGTGCCAGCTCACTCGGACAGGGGCCCGCTGAAGCTTTCTTT CASSLGQGPAEAFF
TRBD1 few TRBJ1-1 TRBV6-5 TGTGCCAGCAGGCCTACAGGGGGCGCGGACACTGAAGCTTTCTTT CASRPTGGADTEAFF
TRBD2 . TRBJ2-5 TRBV11-1 TGTGCCAGCAGTATTAGCGGGGGGGCCTTCAAGACCCAGTACTTC CASSISGGAFKTQYF
TRBD1 . TRBJ1-2 TRBV28 TGTGCCAGCAGTTTACAGGGACAGGGCTTGGGGTATGGCTACACCTTC CASSLQGQGLGYGYTF
. . TRBJ1-3 TRBV13 TGTGCCAGCAGCTTAGGCCTAATGAGCGGCCCCACTGGAAACACCATATATTTT CASSLGLMSGPTGNTIYF
TRBD1 . TRBJ1-3 TRBV6-5 TGTGCCAGCAGTTACTCCCACAGGGGGGGAAACACCATATATTTT CASSYSHRGGNTIYF
TRBD1 . TRBJ1-5 TRBV2 TGTGCCAGCAGCGGTACAGGGGGAGGTGATCAGCCCCAGCATTTT CASSGTGGGDQPQHF
. . TRBJ2-3 TRBV2 TGTGCCAGCAGTGATCGGGGGGCGTTGGAAGCAGATACGCAGTATTTT CASSDRGALEADTQYF
. few TRBJ1-6 TRBV9 TGTGCCAGCAGCGCGACCATTGGGCCTGCAAATTCACCCCTCCACTTT CASSATIGPANSPLHF
. . TRBJ2-7 TRBV7-9 TGTGCCAGCGATCATTCCGGTTCCTACGAGCAGTACTTC CASDHSGSYEQYF
TRBD2 few TRBJ2-2 TRBV25-1 TGTGCCAGCAGCGACACTACTAGCGGGGCGATCGGGGAGCTGTTTTTT CASSDTTSGAIGELFF
. . TRBJ1-1 TRBV5-1 TGCGCCAGCAGCTACGCCGGGACAACAACCGAAGCTTTCTTT CASSYAGTTTEAFF
. . TRBJ1-6 TRBV5-4 TGTGCCAGCAGCTTGCAGGGTTACAATTCACCCCTCCACTTT CASSLQGYNSPLHF
. . TRBJ1-1 TRBV7-2 TGTGCCAGCAGTGAGACAGTGAACACTGAAGCTTTCTTT CASSETVNTEAFF
. . TRBJ1-5 TRBV27 TGTGCCAGCAGTTTATCGTATTCGGGATTGGGTCAGCCCCAGCATTTT CASSLSYSGLGQPQHF
TRBD2 . TRBJ2-1 TRBV5-1 TGCGCCAGCAGCCCGAGCGGGAGCTCCTACAATGAGCAGTTCTTC CASSPSGSSYNEQFF
. . TRBJ2-7 TRBV19 TGTGCCAGTAGTAAGGCCAGCCAGGGGACCTACGAGCAGTACTTC CASSKASQGTYEQYF
. few TRBJ1-2 TRBV18 TGTGCCAGCTCACCGGAGAATGCCGGGACACTTATTACCTATGGCTACACCTTC CASSPENAGTLITYGYTF
TRBD1 . TRBJ2-7 TRBV15 TGTGCCTCCTCGGGACAGGGGCGGGACGAGCAGTACTTC CASSGQGRDEQYF
TRBD1 . TRBJ1-5 TRBV19 TGTGCCAGTAGCTTCGACAGGGGGCAGCCCCAGCATTTT CASSFDRGQPQHF
TRBD1 . TRBJ2-7 TRBV28 TGTGCCAGCAGTTTAGTTCTTGACAGGGGCAGGCATACGGGCAATTACGAGCAGTACTTC CASSLVLDRGRHTGNYEQYF
. few TRBJ2-5 TRBV2 TGTGCCAGCAGTGTTTTTCCACAGGGATCAGAGACCCAGTACTTC CASSVFPQGSETQYF
TRBD1 few TRBJ1-5 TRBV28 TGTGCCAGCAGTGCCCTACAGGGGGCAGCTCAGCCCCAGCATTTT CASSALQGAAQPQHF
. once TRBJ1-4 TRBV5-1 TGCGCCAGCAGCTTGACCGATCCAGGGTTTGGGGAAAAACTGTTTTTT CASSLTDPGFGEKLFF
. . TRBJ2-1 TRBV7-6 TGTGCCAGCAGCTCCCGGCCCCGGGATACCTACAATGAGCAGTTCTTC CASSSRPRDTYNEQFF
TRBD2 . TRBJ2-3 TRBV19 TGTGCCAGTAGTTTAGCGGGGGGGGACACAGATACGCAGTATTTT CASSLAGGDTDTQYF
. . TRBJ1-1 TRBV6-6 TGTGCCAGCAGTTACGAAACTTACACTGAAGCTTTCTTT CASSYETYTEAFF
. . TRBJ1-5 TRBV5-1 TGCGCCAGCAGCTTGGACGGAAGCGATCAGCCCCAGCATTTT CASSLDGSDQPQHF